This TCR beta chain was captured by sequencing in a study of blood T cell repertoires in COVID-19. Germline lookup yields CDR1 MNHEY and CDR2 SMNVEV (reference sequence). This CDR3 region has 14 residues. Trimming cost V 6 bases and J 8 bases, with 19 bases left between them. Only in-frame clones appear in the TCRdb table, and some are missing; sequencing was by immunoSEQ multiplex PCR. The table records approximately 290,000 clones, around 82% of them present only once. The receptor was isolated from a person aged 70 to 85 with COVID-19, enrolled during active disease. The chain couples TRBV27 to TRBJ1-2; D gene uncertain. The source material was peripheral blood. The CDR3 reads CASRSPLLPKGYTF. The CDR3 region has the DNA TGTGCCAGCAGATCCCCACTCCTTCCCAAAGGCTACACCTTC.